A single sample gave rise to the 23 T cell receptor beta chains below, sequenced in a study of response to subunit inactivated influenza vaccine. From the RT-PCR reads, TCRdb called clonotypes with MiXCR, one entry per CDR3 protein. The sample records around 490,000 distinct CDR3 sequences, under 9% being singletons. The specimen comprised PBMCs from blood, sampled less than 25 months after vaccination. These receptors all come from a man aged 50 to 69 who received an inactivated influenza vaccine.

The rearrangement uses TRBV29-1 and TRBJ2-1; 11 nucleotides match TRBD1. V shed 4 bases and J 6 bases; nucleotides not matched to a gene: 5. CDR1 is SQVTM and CDR2 is ANQGSEA in the germline V gene. This CDR3 region has 14 residues. The CDR3 sequence: CSVAGTGGPNEQFF. The CDR3 DNA is TGCAGCGTTGCCGGGACAGGGGGTCCCAATGAGCAGTTCTTC.

V gene TRBV5-8 combines with J gene TRBJ2-1; TRBD2 matches at 8 bases. V lost 1 base and J lost 1; bases outside the gene matches: 7. The germline gives CDR1 SGHTS, CDR2 YDEGEE. The CDR3 runs 17 residues. In DNA, the CDR3 is TGTGCCAGCAGCTTGTCCAGCGGGAGTAGTTCCTACAATGAGCAGTTCTTC. Translation gives CASSLSSGSSSYNEQFF. The full variable domain, with the rest looked up from reference TRBV5-8 and TRBJ2-1, is EAGVTQSPTHLIKTRGQQATLRCSPISGHTSVYWYQQALGLGLQFLLWYDEGEERNRGNFPPRFSGRQFPNYSSELNVNALELEDSALYLCASSLSSGSSSYNEQFFGPGTRLTVL.

This chain connects TRBV11-2 to TRBJ2-7, with TRBD2 matching over 13 bases. V lost 0 bases to trimming and J lost 4 bases; unmatched junction nucleotides: 9. Germline loops: CDR1 SGHAT, CDR2 FQNNGV. The CDR3 contains 18 residues. DNA for the CDR3: TGTGCCAGCAGCTTAGATCGACTAGCGGGGGGTCTTGGATACGAGCAGTACTTC. Translating gives CASSLDRLAGGLGYEQYF.

This clonotype has just a few counts. The chain has TRBV7-9 and TRBJ2-3; 11 bases map to TRBD2. The CDR3 covers 17 residues. The V gene's germline CDR1 is SEHNR and CDR2 FQNEAQ (reference sequence). The ends lost 4 bases at V and 2 bases at J; junction bases unmatched: 8. CDR3 amino acids: CASSYTPSGGYTDTQYF. DNA for the CDR3: TGTGCCAGCAGCTACACGCCTAGCGGGGGGTACACAGATACGCAGTATTTT. Combining the CDR3 with reference TRBV7-9 and TRBJ2-3 gives the whole variable domain DTGVSQNPRHKITKRGQNVTFRCDPISEHNRLYWYRQTLGQGPEFLTYFQNEAQLEKSRLLSDRFSAERPKGSFSTLEIQRTEQGDSAMYLCASSYTPSGGYTDTQYFGPGTRLTVL.

The chain has TRBV4-3 and TRBJ2-5; TRBD1 might be the D (6 bases). The CDR3 is 16 residues long. V shed 1 base and J shed 2 bases, with 14 bases lying between them. Germline-derived CDR1 and CDR2 are LGHNA and YSLEER. CDR3 residues: CASSQVGGHGQETQYF. CDR3 sequence (DNA): TGCGCCAGCAGCCAAGTTGGGGGCCATGGACAAGAGACCCAGTACTTC.

Ten or more counts support this clonotype. The chain carries TRBV7-6 and TRBJ2-7, with 8 bases that match TRBD2. With 7 bases clipped from V and 0 bases from J, the junction kept 11 bases outside the gene matches. Germline V CDR1 and CDR2: SGHVS, FNYEAQ. The length of the CDR3 is 16 residues. This CDR3 is CASIKGPGGSSYEQYF. In DNA, the CDR3 is TGTGCCAGCATCAAAGGTCCGGGGGGGTCCTCCTACGAGCAGTACTTC.

V gene TRBV5-1 combines with J gene TRBJ1-5, with no clear D. V shed 1 base and J shed 3 bases, with 5 bases lying between them. The CDR3 spans 13 residues. Germline CDR1 SGHRS, CDR2 YFSETQ. CDR3 sequence (DNA): TGCGCCAGCAGCTTGAACACCAATCAGCCCCAGCATTTT. The encoded protein is CASSLNTNQPQHF.

This rearrangement joins TRBV28 to TRBJ2-7; 9 bases map to TRBD1. J was trimmed by 2 bases and V by 5 bases; bases with no gene match: 10. Germline CDR1 and CDR2: MDHEN and SYDVKM. The CDR3 extends over 16 amino acids. DNA of the CDR3: TGTGCCAGCAGTAGTACAGGGGGCGCTTGGCCCTACGAGCAGTACTTC. Encoded protein: CASSSTGGAWPYEQYF.

This clonotype was counted many times. J is TRBJ1-5 and V is TRBV25-1, with D hard to call. The CDR3 spans 17 residues. V was clipped by 4 bases and J by 4 bases, with 20 bases between them. Germline CDR1 and CDR2: MGHDK and SYGVNS. CDR3 sequence: CASSGGSGSGVNQPQHF. CDR3 nucleotide sequence: TGTGCCAGCAGTGGAGGGAGCGGTAGCGGTGTGAATCAGCCCCAGCATTTT.

This chain joins TRBV6-5 and TRBJ2-7; the D is unclear. V lost 2 bases and J lost 2, with 10 bases in between. In germline, CDR1 is MNHEY, CDR2 SVGAGI. The CDR3 spans 14 residues. The CDR3 loop reads CASSYARTTYEQYF. DNA of the CDR3: TGTGCCAGCAGTTACGCTAGAACAACCTACGAGCAGTACTTC.

This clonotype was picked up many times. CDR3 DNA sequence: TGTGCCAGCAGTCCTGACAGGGACCCTCAGCCCCAGCATTTT. It is translated as CASSPDRDPQPQHF. V usage is TRBV2 and J usage is TRBJ1-5, with 7 bases identical to TRBD1. V trimming: 5 bases; J trimming: 6 bases; junction bases outside the gene matches: 7. The length of the CDR3 is 14 residues. The germline V gene encodes CDR1 SNHLY and CDR2 FYNNEI.

This clonotype was seen many times. The chain is built from TRBV12-3 or TRBV12-4 and TRBJ2-3; D call uncertain. The CDR3 covers 13 residues. V gave up 6 bases and J gave up 2 bases, with 9 bases separating them. The CDR3 loop reads CASSGTYTDTQYF. DNA of the CDR3: TGTGCCAGCAGCGGCACTTACACAGATACGCAGTATTTT.

This clonotype was seen only a few times. The chain has TRBV20-1 and TRBJ1-6, with 7 positions matching TRBD1. The V and J ends lost 5 bases and 9 bases, in that order; junction bases with no gene match: 19. This CDR3 comprises 17 residues. The V gene's germline CDR1 is DFQATT and CDR2 SNEGSKA (reference sequence). The CDR3, as DNA: TGCAGTGCTCCCCCGGGGGTTGGGGGCAGGGGGAGTTCACCCCTCCACTTT. It encodes CSAPPGVGGRGSSPLHF.

This clonotype was observed a few times. This rearrangement joins TRBV30 to TRBJ1-2, with D possibly being TRBD1 (5 bases). The germline V and J ends were trimmed by 7 bases and 7 bases, with 19 bases remaining between them. Germline-derived CDR1 and CDR2 are GTSNPN and SVGIG (reference sequence). This CDR3 is built from 13 residues. CDR3 sequence: CAFTIIRDSGYTF. CDR3 DNA sequence: TGTGCCTTCACGATAATCCGGGACTCTGGCTACACCTTC.

The rearrangement uses TRBV7-6 and TRBJ2-3, with 7 bases aligning to TRBD2. V lost 5 bases, J lost 9 bases, and 17 bases stayed unmatched. This CDR3 contains 16 residues. Germline CDR1 is SGHVS and CDR2 is FNYEAQ. CDR3 sequence (DNA): TGTGCCAGCAGCGGCTCTAGCGGCCTTAGCGGAGGGACGCAGTATTTT. Its translation is CASSGSSGLSGGTQYF.

This clonotype was seen repeatedly, ten times or more. The chain carries TRBV12-3 or TRBV12-4 and TRBJ1-3; D remains ambiguous. Trimming removed 6 bases from V and 3 bases from J, with 18 bases in between. The CDR3 has 16 residues. Here the CDR3 DNA reads TGTGCCAGCAGGATTTCTCGGGGAGCTAGTGGAAACACCATATATTTT. The encoded protein is CASRISRGASGNTIYF.

This clonotype turned up a few times. The V and J genes are TRBV20-1 and TRBJ2-1, with D maybe TRBD1 (7 bases). CDR1 is DFQATT and CDR2 is SNEGSKA in the germline V gene (reference sequence). This CDR3 is built from 14 residues. Trimming removed 6 bases at V and 7 bases at J, with 19 bases between. In DNA form, the CDR3 reads TGCAGTGCGGCAACGGCCAGGGGGAGGAATGAGCAGTTCTTC. Protein sequence: CSAATARGRNEQFF.

This clonotype was counted at least ten times. This chain uses TRBV5-1 with TRBJ1-2, with 8 bases identical to TRBD1. CDR3 length: 15 amino acids. V dropped 4 bases and J dropped 1; count of bases not matched to a gene: 6. Germline V lookup: CDR1 SGHRS, CDR2 YFSETQ. This chain's CDR3 is CASSIQGENNYGYTF. CDR3 DNA: TGCGCCAGCAGCATACAGGGGGAGAATAACTATGGCTACACCTTC.

This clonotype showed up just a few times. The rearrangement links TRBV7-2 to TRBJ1-2, with unresolved D. The CDR3 loop spans 14 amino acids. V lost 2 bases and J lost 2, with 9 bases in between. CDR1 and CDR2 (germline): SGHTA, FQGNSA. CDR3 residues: CASSLNSKNYGYTF. In DNA form, the CDR3 reads TGTGCCAGCAGCTTAAATTCGAAAAACTATGGCTACACCTTC.

This clonotype was counted ten times or more. V is TRBV11-1 and J is TRBJ2-3, with D maybe TRBD1 (6 bases). This CDR3 is built from 16 residues. From germline, CDR1 is SGHAT and CDR2 FQDESV (reference sequence). The germline V and J ends were trimmed by 4 bases and 1 base, with 15 bases remaining between them. The CDR3 is CASSSAGVRGTDTQYF. In nucleotides, the CDR3 is TGTGCCAGCAGCTCGGCAGGGGTGAGGGGCACAGATACGCAGTATTTT.

Worth noting for this clonotype: The missing conserved phenylalanine or tryptophan at the end of this CDR3 makes a read error likely. The CDR3 coding sequence is TGTGCCAGCAGCCAAACACGGACAGGGGGGTATGAGCAGTACTCC. Translation gives CASSQTRTGGYEQYS. The V and J genes are TRBV6-1 and TRBJ2-7, with 10 bases matching TRBD1. Trimming removed 6 bases from V and 7 bases from J; junction bases left unmatched: 12. Germline V gives CDR1 MNHNS, CDR2 SASEGT. The CDR3 is 15 amino acids.

This clonotype was counted a few times. This chain joins TRBV25-1 and TRBJ2-2; D unresolved. V lost 4 bases, J lost 7 bases, and 10 bases lay in between. Looked up from germline, CDR1 is MGHDK and CDR2 is SYGVNS. CDR3 length: 13 residues. DNA of the CDR3: TGTGCCAGCAGTGTAAAAATGAGCGGGGAGCTGTTTTTT. Translated, it gives CASSVKMSGELFF.

The chain links TRBV20-1 to TRBJ1-4; 9 nucleotides match TRBD1. The V and J ends lost 5 bases and 6 bases, in that order; junction bases with no gene match: 16. The CDR3 loop spans 17 amino acids. Germline CDR1 and CDR2: DFQATT and SNEGSKA (reference sequence). CDR3 coding DNA: TGCAGTGCTCGGGGAGGGACAGGGAGAGGAGGAGATGAAAAACTGTTTTTT. Encoded protein: CSARGGTGRGGDEKLFF.